The following is a TCR beta chain sequence with its context. There is no known antigen for this receptor. No base qualities exist here, and no much larger clone lies one base off it. Library prep was done by the immunoSEQ multiplex PCR assay. TCRdb took over this immuneACCESS table, retaining in-frame rearrangements with V and J assigned. Such tables are incomplete; in checked studies, under half of the missing clones stem from an unresolved V gene, and the remainder is unexplained. A total of some 640,000 clones appear in this sample, more than 70% of them only once. The ten largest clonotypes hold 0.0094% of the sample. This sample stems from a study of shared T cell receptors in the human thymus (dated by TCRdb to the early 2020s). Background on the whole study: The study examined how self-reactive, shared T-cell receptor alpha chains are generated in the human thymus.

The CDR3, cysteine through phenylalanine, is 12 amino acids long. The read is trimmed to its CDR3 DNA, 36 bases read in frame from base 1. The germline V gene (reference sequence) supplies CDR1 MNHNY and CDR2 SVGAGI. From V the trimming removes 10 bases and from J it removes 3 bases, while the gene matches leave 2 bases of the junction unaccounted for. The sample was also reused in another study, on human thymus T cells. From the second report: The donors were immunologically healthy infants in Finland who had open corrective cardiac surgery for congenital heart defects. The thymus tissue came from surgical resects taken out during corrective cardiac surgery. Biased V and J gene segment usage appeared to be present in both thymic and peripheral blood repertoires. The related research found that thymic TCR repertoires overlapped highly between unrelated individuals. TCR alpha and beta repertoires from under 10 infant thymus samples and a few related peripheral blood samples were characterized in the study. The cohort included several male and a couple of female infants, with donor ages spanning 7 to 244 days. After being mechanically released from the tissue, thymocytes were kept at -70 degrees C in pellets of about 10-32 million cells. A QIAsymphony instrument was used to extract genomic DNA from frozen cell pellets. Using the immunoSEQ multiplex PCR assay, the TCRB and TCRAD loci were amplified from a standardized quantity of quality-controlled genomic DNA. The amplicons spanned the V(D)J region and were long enough to cover the CDR3 and allow V and J genes to be identified. The amplicons were sequenced on an Illumina platform via the commercial immunoSEQ service. Primer bias and sequencing errors were corrected as previously described, and TCRAD and TCRB definitions were based on the IMGT database. Repertoires were analysed with immunoSEQ Analyzer 3.0 and VDJTools, covering basic statistics, V/J segment usage, diversity estimates, rarefaction and pairwise overlap. Diversity was estimated with Chao1, ChaoE, Efron-Thisted, Shannon and inverse Simpson indices, and also on datasets down-sampled to the smallest sample. Repertoire overlap was determined by strict matching of CDR3 nucleotide sequence, V gene and J gene, and Jaccard-based multidimensional scaling clustering was applied. On average, thymus samples yielded around 850,000 unique TCRB clonotypes, whereas blood samples yielded around 88,000.

In this chain, TRBV6-6 is recombined with TRBJ2-2; 7 bases in between match TRBD1. This receptor was taken from a boy under two years old with a congenital heart defect. Donor details come from another sample of the same person, matched by shared clones. The material sequenced was thymocytes. The DNA is TGTGCCACCACAGGGGACACCGGGGAGCTGTTTTTT. It translates as CATTGDTGELFF.